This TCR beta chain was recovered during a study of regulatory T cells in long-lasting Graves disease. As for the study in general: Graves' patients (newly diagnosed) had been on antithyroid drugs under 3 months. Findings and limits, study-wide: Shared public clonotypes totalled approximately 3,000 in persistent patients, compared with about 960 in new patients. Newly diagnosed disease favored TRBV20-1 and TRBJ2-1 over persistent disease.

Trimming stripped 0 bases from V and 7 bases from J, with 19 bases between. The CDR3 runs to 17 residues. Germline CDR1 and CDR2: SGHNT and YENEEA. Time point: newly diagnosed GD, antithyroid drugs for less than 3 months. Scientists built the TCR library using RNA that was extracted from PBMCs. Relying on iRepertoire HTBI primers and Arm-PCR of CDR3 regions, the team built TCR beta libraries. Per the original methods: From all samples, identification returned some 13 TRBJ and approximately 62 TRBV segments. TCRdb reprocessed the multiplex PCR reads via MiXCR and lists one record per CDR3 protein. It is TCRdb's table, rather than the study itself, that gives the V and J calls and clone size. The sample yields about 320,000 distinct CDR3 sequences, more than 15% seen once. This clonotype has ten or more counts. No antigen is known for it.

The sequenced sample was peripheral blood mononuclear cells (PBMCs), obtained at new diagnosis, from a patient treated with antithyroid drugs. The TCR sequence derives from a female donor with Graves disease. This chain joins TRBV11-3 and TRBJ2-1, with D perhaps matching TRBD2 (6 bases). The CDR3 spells CASSLEASVSPANEQFF. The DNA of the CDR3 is TGTGCCAGCAGCTTAGAGGCTAGCGTGAGTCCCGCTAATGAGCAGTTCTTC.